This T cell receptor (beta chain) was recovered during a study of response to subunit inactivated influenza vaccine. Notes on the study in general: Every seasonal influenza vaccination brings in few new T cells, the authors suggested.

This CDR3 contains 16 residues. Germline V CDR1 and CDR2: LGHDT, YNNKEL (reference sequence). V was pared by 4 bases and J by 5 bases, with 10 bases of the junction left unmatched. MiXCR, applied by TCRdb to the RT-PCR reads, yields one record per CDR3 protein. Of about 780,000 distinct CDR3 sequences listed, about a fifth were seen once; the top ten hold 11%. Only a few counts were recorded for this clonotype. Its antigen is unknown. This chain connects TRBV3-1 to TRBJ2-1, with TRBD2 matching 8 bases. Sequencing was performed on PBMCs from blood, taken more than 4 days after vaccination. This TCR was sampled from a man aged 45-60 years who received an inactivated influenza vaccine. CDR3 sequence (DNA): TGTGCCAGCAGCCGTGGAGCGGGAGTAACACACAATGAGCAGTTCTTC. This codes for CASSRGAGVTHNEQFF.